In this sample, the clone carrying this T cell receptor (beta chain) turned up a few times. In TCRdb, the RT-PCR reads were re-called with MiXCR into one record per CDR3 protein. Among over 650,000 distinct CDR3 sequences, approximately 18% were seen once, and the ten largest hold under 13%. This entry is derived from a study of response to subunit inactivated influenza vaccine. CDR3 length: 16 residues. Germline-derived CDR1 and CDR2 are LGHNA and YSLEER. The V and J ends lost 0 bases and 7 bases, in that order; junction bases with no gene match: 8. The TCR sequence derives from a man aged 50 to 60 who received an inactivated influenza vaccine. The chain combines TRBV4-3 with TRBJ1-5, with 8 nucleotides matching TRBD1. Material: PBMCs from blood, obtained more than 4 days after vaccination. CDR3 protein: CASSQDLDRVGQPQHF. The CDR3 DNA sequence: TGCGCCAGCAGCCAAGATTTGGACAGGGTCGGACAGCCCCAGCATTTT.